Shown below are 25 T cell receptor beta chains from a single sample sequenced in a study of blood T cell repertoires in COVID-19. Sequencing was performed with immunoSEQ multiplex PCR; in TCRdb, only in-frame clones are kept and a portion is missing. This sample has about 190,000 clones, with 80% to 90% found just once. Sequenced input: peripheral blood. These receptors came from a woman in her seventies with COVID-19, enrolled during active disease.

The chain is built from TRBV11-2 and TRBJ1-1; 7 positions agree with TRBD1. V shed 7 bases, J shed 4 bases, and the junction held 18 bases outside the gene matches. Germline-derived CDR1 and CDR2 are SGHAT and FQNNGV. The CDR3 spans 17 residues. CDR3 nucleotide sequence: TGTGCCAGCAACCCTCGAGGGGGCCCGGGGTGGAGCACTGAAGCTTTCTTT. Protein product: CASNPRGGPGWSTEAFF.

The chain has TRBV19 and TRBJ1-6; no clear D gene. Germline V CDR1 and CDR2: LNHDA, SQIVND (reference sequence). The CDR3 is 13 residues long. The V gene lost 5 bases and the J gene lost 7 bases, with 9 bases spanning the gap. DNA for the CDR3: TGTGCCAGTAGTCCGCGAGGGAATTCACCCCTCCACTTT. It is translated as CASSPRGNSPLHF.

This chain links TRBV29-1 with TRBJ2-7, with 8 bases lining up with TRBD2. CDR1 and CDR2 from the germline V gene are SQVTM and ANQGSEA. With V trimmed by 3 bases and J by 2 bases, 6 bases remained unmatched. CDR3 length: 14 amino acids. The CDR3 DNA is TGCAGCGTTGAGGGACTAGAAGAAACCTACGAGCAGTACTTC. It encodes CSVEGLEETYEQYF.

V and J are TRBV30 and TRBJ2-6; D unclear. Germline V gene sequence: CDR1 GTSNPN, CDR2 SVGIG (reference sequence). Trimming took 4 bases from V and 0 from J, leaving 13 bases between them. The CDR3 extends over 16 amino acids. DNA for the CDR3: TGTGCCTGGACAGAGGTAAAGTCCTCTGGGGCCAACGTCCTGACTTTC. It specifies CAWTEVKSSGANVLTF.

This clone was detected only a few times. This chain links TRBV4-1 with TRBJ2-7; D not certain. Looked up from germline, CDR1 is MGHRA and CDR2 is YSYEKL. This CDR3 comprises 12 residues. V lost 5 bases and J lost 0, with 5 bases in between. The CDR3 nucleotides are TGCGCCAGCAGCAATAGCTCCTACGAGCAGTACTTC. This gives the protein CASSNSSYEQYF.

This chain joins TRBV27 and TRBJ2-2; TRBD1 matches at 10 bases. Germline loops: CDR1 MNHEY, CDR2 SMNVEV (reference sequence). The V and J ends lost 5 bases and 6 bases, in that order; junction bases with no gene match: 9. This CDR3 is built from 16 residues. This CDR3 reads CASSPTAGTGAGELFF. For the CDR3, the DNA is TGTGCCAGCAGTCCAACCGCCGGGACAGGGGCCGGGGAGCTGTTTTTT.

The chain combines TRBV30 with TRBJ2-7; maybe TRBD1 (5 bases). Germline V gene data show CDR1 as GTSNPN and CDR2 as SVGIG (reference sequence). The CDR3 spans 12 residues. The CDR3 loop is CAGLGASYEQYF. As DNA, the CDR3 is TGTGCTGGCCTAGGGGCGAGCTACGAGCAGTACTTC.

This chain links TRBV7-9 with TRBJ1-5, with 10 bases that match TRBD1. The CDR3 runs to 14 residues. Trimming cost V 5 bases and J 5 bases; bases outside gene matches: 3. CDR1 is SEHNR and CDR2 is FQNEAQ in the germline V gene (reference sequence). CDR3 coding DNA: TGTGCCAGCAGCCACGGGACAGGGGATCAGCCCCAGCATTTT. Amino acids: CASSHGTGDQPQHF.

The chain joins TRBV30 to TRBJ2-1; 9 nucleotides line up with TRBD1. V lost 3 bases, J lost 7 bases, and 13 bases stayed unmatched. There are 16 residues in the CDR3. Germline assignment: CDR1 GTSNPN and CDR2 SVGIG (reference sequence). In nucleotides, the CDR3 is TGTGCCTGGAGCCACGGGACAGGGTTCTTATTGAATGAGCAGTTCTTC. This codes for CAWSHGTGFLLNEQFF.

V gene TRBV4-3 combines with J gene TRBJ2-5; 9 bases are shared with TRBD1. The closer fit of TRBJ2-7 to the DNA end suggests the J call may be wrong. The CDR3 spans 14 residues. Germline lookup yields CDR1 LGHNA and CDR2 YSLEER. CDR3 sequence reads: CASSQVGTGYEQYF. The DNA for the CDR3 is TGCGCCAGCAGCCAAGTTGGGACAGGGTACGAGCAGTACTTC.

This clone was counted only a few times. The gene calls are TRBV3-1 (or the pseudogene TRBV3-2) and TRBJ2-5; 9 nucleotides agree with TRBD2. The V gene end was trimmed by 2 bases and the J gene end by 5 bases; junction bases not matched to a gene: 3. CDR1 and CDR2 from the germline V gene are LGHDT and YNNKEL (reference sequence). This CDR3 has 14 residues. The CDR3 DNA sequence: TGTGCCAGCAGCCAACGCGGGAGGGGGGAGACCCAGTACTTC. As protein: CASSQRGRGETQYF.

V gene TRBV11-2 combines with J gene TRBJ2-1; TRBD2 agrees at 13 bases. This CDR3 has 18 residues. Trimming at V came to 7 bases and at J to 0 bases, leaving 9 bases not matched to a gene. CDR1 SGHAT and CDR2 FQNNGV come from the germline V gene. CDR3 loop: CASKRGLAGESSYNEQFF. DNA for the CDR3: TGTGCCAGCAAAAGAGGACTAGCGGGAGAGAGCTCCTACAATGAGCAGTTCTTC.

V and J are TRBV30 and TRBJ1-1; D is perhaps TRBD1 (5 bases). CDR1 is GTSNPN and CDR2 is SVGIG in the germline V gene (reference sequence). This CDR3 spans 13 amino acids. V was pared by 4 bases and J by 1 base, with 10 bases between. Here the CDR3 DNA reads TGTGCCTGGATTGGGGCGCGGAACACTGAAGCTTTCTTT. This gives the protein CAWIGARNTEAFF.

The chain employs TRBV4-2 and TRBJ1-1; D gene unclear. V lost 4 bases and J 1 base, leaving 10 bases between the germline ends. CDR1 and CDR2 from the germline V gene are LGHNA and YNFKEQ. The CDR3 has 14 amino acids. The CDR3 DNA reads as TGTGCCAGCAGCCCCTCACGGGGGAACACTGAAGCTTTCTTT. It is translated as CASSPSRGNTEAFF.

V is TRBV7-9 and J is TRBJ2-7, with D possibly TRBD2 on 5 matching bases. CDR1 and CDR2 from the germline V gene are SEHNR and FQNEAQ (reference sequence). This CDR3 is 15 amino acids long. The V gene lost 1 base and the J gene lost 3 bases, with 13 bases spanning the gap. The CDR3 coding sequence is TGTGCCAGCAGCTTAGACCTGTCGGGGAGCTACGAGCAGTACTTC. Translated, it gives CASSLDLSGSYEQYF.

The chain is built from TRBV4-3 and TRBJ1-4; a weak D match, TRBD1 (6 bases). The CDR3 consists of 15 residues. The germline CDR1 and CDR2 sequences are LGHNA and YSLEER. V was cut by 4 bases and J by 3 bases, with 12 bases left in between. CDR3 residues: CASSPQGKANEKLFF. DNA of the CDR3: TGCGCCAGCAGCCCACAGGGTAAAGCTAATGAAAAACTGTTTTTT.

The rearrangement joins TRBV19 to TRBJ1-1; D is perhaps TRBD1 (5 bases). V dropped 10 bases and J dropped 6 bases, with 15 bases sitting between them. The length of the CDR3 is 12 residues. Germline CDR1 LNHDA, CDR2 SQIVND (reference sequence). CDR3 nucleotides: TGTGCCACCTCCCCCAGGGCCGCTGAAGCTTTCTTT. Amino acids: CATSPRAAEAFF.

The genes are TRBV12-3 or TRBV12-4 and TRBJ1-2, with D tentatively TRBD1 (6 bases). The length of the CDR3 is 13 residues. Trimming shortened V by 6 bases and J by 5 bases, and 13 bases separated the two germline ends. CDR3 region: CASRATGSYGYTF. Here the CDR3 DNA reads TGTGCCAGCAGGGCAACAGGGTCTTATGGCTACACCTTC.

This clone was observed a handful of times. This chain connects TRBV2 to TRBJ1-5; unclear D gene. Germline CDR1 and CDR2: SNHLY and FYNNEI. With 4 bases removed from V and 3 bases from J, the gap between germline ends came to 10 bases. The CDR3 runs 14 residues. CDR3 sequence reads: CASSGRDFNQPQHF. In DNA, the CDR3 is TGTGCCAGCAGTGGGAGGGATTTCAATCAGCCCCAGCATTTT.

The V gene is TRBV6-2 or TRBV6-3, the J gene TRBJ2-2, with 9 bases lining up with TRBD1. Trimming cost V 4 bases and J 2 bases; bases outside gene matches: 5. The CDR3 contains 16 residues. Germline V gene lookup returns CDR1 MNHEY and CDR2 SVGEGT. The CDR3 loop reads CASSSRDRVNTGELFF. CDR3 nucleotide sequence: TGTGCCAGCAGTTCGAGGGACAGGGTCAACACCGGGGAGCTGTTTTTT.

The V gene is TRBV4-1, the J gene TRBJ2-1; no definite D call. V lost 3 bases and J lost 6, with 3 bases in between. The germline V gene encodes CDR1 MGHRA and CDR2 YSYEKL. CDR3 length equals 11 residues. CDR3 sequence reads: CASSQANEQFF. Here the CDR3 DNA reads TGCGCCAGCAGCCAGGCCAATGAGCAGTTCTTC.

This clone has only a few counts. The chain joins TRBV5-4 to TRBJ2-7; D is perhaps TRBD2 (5 bases). This CDR3 is built from 13 residues. V was shortened by 1 base and J by 3 bases, with 8 bases between the two germline ends. Germline CDR1 SGHNT, CDR2 YYREEE (reference sequence). The CDR3 protein is CASSLRGIYEQYF. CDR3 DNA sequence: TGTGCCAGCAGCTTGCGGGGAATCTACGAGCAGTACTTC.

The V and J genes are TRBV5-6 and TRBJ2-7; 10 bases agree with TRBD2. V shed 4 bases and J 0 bases; nucleotides not matched to a gene: 4. The CDR3 length is 15 residues. Germline V gene lookup returns CDR1 SGHDT and CDR2 YYEEEE. CDR3 in amino acids: CASSPGLAVSYEQYF. CDR3 bases: TGTGCCAGCAGCCCCGGACTAGCGGTCTCCTACGAGCAGTACTTC.

This chain connects TRBV11-3 to TRBJ1-1; tentatively, D is TRBD1 (5 bases). Trimming removed 2 bases from V and 1 base from J, with 11 bases in between. There are 15 residues in the CDR3. Germline CDR1 is SGHNT and CDR2 is YENEEA. The CDR3 DNA sequence: TGTGCCAGCAGCTTATATCGGGGGAGGAACACTGAAGCTTTCTTT. Translation: CASSLYRGRNTEAFF.

This clone has only one observation. V gene TRBV18 combines with J gene TRBJ1-1; 7 bases are a match to TRBD1. V lost 8 bases to trimming and J lost 5 bases; unmatched junction nucleotides: 2. CDR3 length equals 11 residues. Germline CDR1 and CDR2: KGHSH and LQKENI. The DNA of the CDR3 is TGTGCCAGCCAGGGGGATACTGAAGCTTTCTTT. Its protein product is CASQGDTEAFF. Drawing the rest from reference TRBV18 and TRBJ1-1, the complete variable domain is NAGVMQNPRHLVRRRGQEARLRCSPMKGHSHVYWYRQLPEEGLKFMVYLQKENIIDESGMPKERFSAEFPKEGPSILRIQQVVRGDSAAYFCASQGDTEAFFGQGTRLTVV.